This T cell receptor beta chain was sequenced during a study of Ad26.COV2.S vaccination and SARS-CoV-2 variants. The CDR3 has 14 amino acids. Germline CDR1 SEHNR, CDR2 FQNEAQ (reference sequence). J lost 3 bases, V lost 2 bases, and 4 bases had no gene match. This clone was picked up many times. Its antigen is as yet unknown. Stated treatment: some 20 received Ad26.COV2.S at low or high dose, single or two shots; several received placebo; per-sample allocation not given. Sampling occurred on day 63 after the first vaccine or placebo injection. Study findings and constraints: CD8+ and CD4+ T cells specific for spike reportedly responded with substantial breadth after vaccination. Vaccinated and placebo-treated recipients had similar non-spike TCR breadth.

Generated by immunoSEQ multiplex PCR, the TCRdb table keeps only in-frame clones and is missing some. The sample has some 480,000 clones; roughly 87% are singletons. The rearrangement joins TRBV7-9 to TRBJ2-7, with 7 bases that match TRBD1. The clonotype originates from a person aged 18-60 years who received the Ad26.COV2.S COVID-19 vaccine or a placebo. The input for sequencing was peripheral blood, taken in a trial of Ad26.COV2.S vaccine versus placebo. The CDR3 region is CASSLKTGNYEQYF. CDR3 nucleotide sequence: TGTGCCAGCAGCTTAAAGACAGGGAACTACGAGCAGTACTTC.